Below are 9 T cell receptor beta chains sequenced from a single sample in a study of shared clonotypes between healthy human individuals. TCRdb's copy holds only in-frame clones and misses some; the assay was immunoSEQ multiplex PCR. The table records approximately 2.1 million clones, 90% to 95% of them present only once. What was sequenced was naive CD4+ T cells from PBMCs. Subset denoted: CD45RA+ positively selected. The receptors stem from a man aged 18-30 years in good health. Some clones in this sample may be carry-over from other donors' samples.

CDR3 amino acids: CASSLVGGRGYNEQFF. In DNA form, the CDR3 reads TGTGCCAGCAGCTTAGTCGGCGGGAGGGGGTACAATGAGCAGTTCTTC. V and J are TRBV7-2 and TRBJ2-1; 9 bases align to TRBD2. This CDR3 spans 16 amino acids. Germline V gene data show CDR1 as SGHTA and CDR2 as FQGNSA. V was clipped by 1 base and J by 4 bases; unmatched bases: 5.

The CDR3 nucleotides read TGCGCCAGCAGCCCCGGGACTAGCGGGAGCACAGATACGCAGTATTTT. It specifies CASSPGTSGSTDTQYF. V gene TRBV4-1 combines with J gene TRBJ2-3; 12 nucleotides match TRBD2. Germline V gene sequence: CDR1 MGHRA, CDR2 YSYEKL. This CDR3 is 16 amino acids long. The junction had 2 bases not matched to a gene; V was cut back by 4 bases and J by 0 bases.

The rearrangement joins TRBV5-1 to TRBJ2-7; D remains unclear. This CDR3 spans 13 amino acids. V was clipped by 4 bases and J by 0 bases, with 8 bases between them. Germline V gene sequence: CDR1 SGHRS, CDR2 YFSETQ. CDR3 protein: CASSPPVSYEQYF. CDR3 sequence (DNA): TGCGCCAGCAGCCCGCCGGTCTCCTACGAGCAGTACTTC.

The chain carries TRBV19 and TRBJ2-1, with 12 bases that match TRBD2. This CDR3 spans 16 amino acids. CDR1 is LNHDA, CDR2 SQIVND, per germline (reference sequence). V was clipped by 4 bases and J by 3 bases; unmatched bases: 4. The CDR3 region has the DNA TGTGCCAGTAGTACCGGACTAGCGGGGCACTACAATGAGCAGTTCTTC. It yields the protein CASSTGLAGHYNEQFF.

V gene TRBV4-1 combines with J gene TRBJ1-4; D call uncertain. Trimming stripped 5 bases from V and 5 bases from J, with 18 bases between. The CDR3 sequence is 16 residues long. Germline CDR1 is MGHRA and CDR2 is YSYEKL. CDR3 in amino acids: CASSFLGETGNEKLFF. Written as DNA, the CDR3 is TGCGCCAGCAGCTTTCTCGGGGAGACGGGAAATGAAAAACTGTTTTTT.

J is TRBJ2-1 and V is TRBV27, with D possibly TRBD2 on 5 matching bases. The CDR3 runs to 15 residues. The germline gives CDR1 MNHEY, CDR2 SMNVEV (reference sequence). V lost 1 base to trimming and J lost 5 bases, with 12 bases between them. The CDR3 coding sequence is TGTGCCAGCAGTTTATTGGCGAGCGGCAACAATGAGCAGTTCTTC. Translating gives CASSLLASGNNEQFF.

This clone was seen a few times. The same CDR3 is also encoded by other DNA sequences in this sample. The chain has TRBV2 and TRBJ1-5; D is uncertain. Trimming took off 4 bases at V and 5 bases at J, with 9 bases between the two ends. CDR1 is SNHLY and CDR2 is FYNNEI in the germline V gene. The CDR3 length is 13 residues. The CDR3 bases are TGTGCCAGCAGTGCTGAGGGTGATCAGCCCCAGCATTTT. It translates to CASSAEGDQPQHF.

This clone turned up a few times. The chain links TRBV11-3 to TRBJ1-1; D remains unclear. From germline, CDR1 is SGHNT and CDR2 YENEEA. CDR3 size: 13 residues. Trimming removed 1 base at V and 1 base at J, with 4 bases between. The CDR3 loop is CASSLVGNTEAFF. The CDR3 DNA reads as TGTGCCAGCAGCTTAGTGGGGAACACTGAAGCTTTCTTT. The full variable domain, rest sourced from reference TRBV11-3 and TRBJ1-1, is EAGVVQSPRYKIIEKKQPVAFWCNPISGHNTLYWYLQNLGQGPELLIRYENEEAVDDSQLPKDRFSAERLKGVDSTLKIQPAELGDSAVYLCASSLVGNTEAFFGQGTRLTVV.

This sequence joins TRBV15 and TRBJ1-5; D may be TRBD1 (5 bases). Trimming cost V 0 bases and J 10 bases, with 10 bases left between them. CDR3 length: 13 residues. Germline assignment: CDR1 LNHNV and CDR2 YYDKDF (reference sequence). CDR3 DNA: TGTGCCACCAGCAGAGAGGGGGAGGGCCCCCAGCATTTT. Amino acid sequence: CATSREGEGPQHF. The variable domain in full, with the rest retrieved from reference TRBV15 and TRBJ1-5, is DAMVIQNPRYQVTQFGKPVTLSCSQTLNHNVMYWYQQKSSQAPKLLFHYYDKDFNNEADTPDNFQSRRPNTSFCFLDIRSPGLGDTAMYLCATSREGEGPQHFGDGTRLSIL.